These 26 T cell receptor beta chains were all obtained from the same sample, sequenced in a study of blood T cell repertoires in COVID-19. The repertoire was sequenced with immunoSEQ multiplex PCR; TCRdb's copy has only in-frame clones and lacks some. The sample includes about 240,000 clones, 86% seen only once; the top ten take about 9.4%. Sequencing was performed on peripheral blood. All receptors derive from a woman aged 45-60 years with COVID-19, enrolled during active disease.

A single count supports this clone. The CDR3 bases are TGTGCCAGCTCACCATTCCGGGACAGAATCACAGATACGCAGTATTTT. Protein: CASSPFRDRITDTQYF. The chain links TRBV18 to TRBJ2-3; 7 bases align to TRBD1. The CDR3 consists of 16 residues. With V trimmed by 2 bases and J by 2 bases, 7 bases remained unmatched. CDR1 is KGHSH, CDR2 LQKENI, per germline.

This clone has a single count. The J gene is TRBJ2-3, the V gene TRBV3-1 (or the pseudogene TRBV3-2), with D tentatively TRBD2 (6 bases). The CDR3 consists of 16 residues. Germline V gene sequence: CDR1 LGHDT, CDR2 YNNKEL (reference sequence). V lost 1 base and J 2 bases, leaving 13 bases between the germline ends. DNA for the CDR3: TGTGCCAGCAGCCAAGGGGTAGCGGAACCCACAGATACGCAGTATTTT. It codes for CASSQGVAEPTDTQYF.

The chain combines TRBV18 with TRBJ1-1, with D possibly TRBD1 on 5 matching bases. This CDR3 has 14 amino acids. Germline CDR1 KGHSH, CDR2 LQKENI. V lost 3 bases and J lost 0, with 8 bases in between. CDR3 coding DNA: TGTGCCAGCTCACCGACAGTAATGAACACTGAAGCTTTCTTT. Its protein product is CASSPTVMNTEAFF.

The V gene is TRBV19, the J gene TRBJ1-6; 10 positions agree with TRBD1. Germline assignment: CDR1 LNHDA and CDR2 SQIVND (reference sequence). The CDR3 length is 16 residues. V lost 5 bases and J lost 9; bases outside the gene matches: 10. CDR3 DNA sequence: TGTGCCAGTAGTCCCTGGGCGGGACAGGGGACTTCACCCCTCCACTTT. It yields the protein CASSPWAGQGTSPLHF.

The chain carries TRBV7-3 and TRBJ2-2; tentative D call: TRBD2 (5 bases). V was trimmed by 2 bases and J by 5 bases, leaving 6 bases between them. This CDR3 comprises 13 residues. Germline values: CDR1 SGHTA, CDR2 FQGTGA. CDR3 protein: CASSLEGTGELFF. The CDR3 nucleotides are TGTGCCAGCAGCTTAGAGGGAACCGGGGAGCTGTTTTTT.

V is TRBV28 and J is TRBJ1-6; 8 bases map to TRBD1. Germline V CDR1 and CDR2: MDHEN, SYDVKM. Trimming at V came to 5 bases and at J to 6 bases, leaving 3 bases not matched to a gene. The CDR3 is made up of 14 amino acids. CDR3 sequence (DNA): TGTGCCAGCAGTAGCACAGGGGGTAATTCACCCCTCCACTTT. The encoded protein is CASSSTGGNSPLHF.

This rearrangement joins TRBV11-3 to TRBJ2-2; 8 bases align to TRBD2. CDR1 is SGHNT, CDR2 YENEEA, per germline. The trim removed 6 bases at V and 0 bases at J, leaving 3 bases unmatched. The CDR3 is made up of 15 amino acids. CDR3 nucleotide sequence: TGTGCCAGCAGTCCGGGACTAGCGAACACCGGGGAGCTGTTTTTT. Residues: CASSPGLANTGELFF.

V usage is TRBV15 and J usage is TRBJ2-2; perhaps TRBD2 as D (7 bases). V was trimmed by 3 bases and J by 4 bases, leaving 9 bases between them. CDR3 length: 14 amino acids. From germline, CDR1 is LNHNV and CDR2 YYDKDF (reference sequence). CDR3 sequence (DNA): TGTGCCACCAGCAGGGGAGGGGGCACCGGGGAGCTGTTTTTT. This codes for CATSRGGGTGELFF.

CDR3 protein: CASSYPTGGAGSPLHF. CDR3 nucleotides: TGTGCCAGCAGTTACCCCACAGGGGGCGCGGGTTCACCCCTCCACTTT. This chain uses TRBV6-2 or TRBV6-3 with TRBJ1-6, with 9 bases aligning to TRBD1. Germline V gene sequence: CDR1 MNHEY, CDR2 SVGEGT. The CDR3 length is 16 residues. The V gene end was trimmed by 2 bases and the J gene end by 9 bases; junction bases not matched to a gene: 8.

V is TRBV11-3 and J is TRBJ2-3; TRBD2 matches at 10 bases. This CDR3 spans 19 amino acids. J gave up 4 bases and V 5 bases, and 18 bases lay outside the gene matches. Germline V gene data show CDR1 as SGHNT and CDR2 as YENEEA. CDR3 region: CASSPGVAGGTFSSDTQYF. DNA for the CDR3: TGTGCCAGCAGCCCCGGGGTAGCGGGGGGCACCTTCAGTTCAGATACGCAGTATTTT.

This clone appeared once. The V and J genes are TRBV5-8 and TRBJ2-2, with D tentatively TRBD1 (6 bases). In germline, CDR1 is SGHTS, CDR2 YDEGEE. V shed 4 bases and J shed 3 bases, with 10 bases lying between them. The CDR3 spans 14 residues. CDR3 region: CASSHYRDTGELFF. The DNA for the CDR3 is TGTGCCAGCAGCCATTACAGGGACACCGGGGAGCTGTTTTTT.

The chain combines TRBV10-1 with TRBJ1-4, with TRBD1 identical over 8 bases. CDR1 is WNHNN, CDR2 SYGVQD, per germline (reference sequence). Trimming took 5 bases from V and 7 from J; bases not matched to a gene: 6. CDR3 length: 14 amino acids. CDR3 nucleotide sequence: TGCGCCAGCAGTATGGACAGGGACGGTGAAAAACTGTTTTTT. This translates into CASSMDRDGEKLFF.

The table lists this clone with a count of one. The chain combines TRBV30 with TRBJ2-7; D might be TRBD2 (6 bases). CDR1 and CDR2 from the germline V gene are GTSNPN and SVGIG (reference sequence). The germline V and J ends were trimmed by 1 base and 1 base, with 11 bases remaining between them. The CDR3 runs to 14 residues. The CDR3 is CAWSDGLRSYEQYV. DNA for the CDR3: TGTGCCTGGAGTGACGGACTACGGTCCTACGAGCAGTACGTC.

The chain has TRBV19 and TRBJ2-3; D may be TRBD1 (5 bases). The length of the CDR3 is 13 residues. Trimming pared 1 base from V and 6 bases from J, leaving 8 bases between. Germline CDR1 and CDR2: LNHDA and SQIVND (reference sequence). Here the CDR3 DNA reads TGTGCCAGTAGTATAGGGGGCCTGGATACGCAGTATTTT. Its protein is CASSIGGLDTQYF.

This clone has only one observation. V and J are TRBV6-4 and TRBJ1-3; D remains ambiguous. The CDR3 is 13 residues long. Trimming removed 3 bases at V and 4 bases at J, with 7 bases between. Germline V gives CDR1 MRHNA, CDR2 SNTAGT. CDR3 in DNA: TGTGCCAGCAGTGAAAGCCTAGGAAACACCATATATTTT. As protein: CASSESLGNTIYF.

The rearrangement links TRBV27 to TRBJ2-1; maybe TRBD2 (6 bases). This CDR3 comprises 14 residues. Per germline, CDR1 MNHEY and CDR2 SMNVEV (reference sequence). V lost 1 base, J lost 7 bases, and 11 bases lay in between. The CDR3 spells CASSLLGLVNEQFF. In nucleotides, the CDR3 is TGTGCCAGCAGTTTATTGGGACTGGTAAATGAGCAGTTCTTC.

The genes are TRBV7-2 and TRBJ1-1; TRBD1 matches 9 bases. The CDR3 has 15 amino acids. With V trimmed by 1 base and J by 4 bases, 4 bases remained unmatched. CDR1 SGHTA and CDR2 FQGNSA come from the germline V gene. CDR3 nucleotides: TGTGCCAGCAGCTTAGTGGGACAGGGTTCCACTGAAGCTTTCTTT. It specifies CASSLVGQGSTEAFF.

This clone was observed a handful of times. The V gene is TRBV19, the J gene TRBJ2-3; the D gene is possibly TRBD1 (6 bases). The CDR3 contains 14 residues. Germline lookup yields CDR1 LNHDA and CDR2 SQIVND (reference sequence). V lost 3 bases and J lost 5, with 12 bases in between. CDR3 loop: CASSIGQLRDTQYF. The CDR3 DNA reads TGTGCCAGTAGTATCGGACAGTTAAGAGATACGCAGTATTTT.

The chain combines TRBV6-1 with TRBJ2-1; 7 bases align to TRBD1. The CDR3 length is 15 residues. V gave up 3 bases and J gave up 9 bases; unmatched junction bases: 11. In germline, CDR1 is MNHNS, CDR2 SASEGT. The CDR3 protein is CASSDRTGLFGEQFF. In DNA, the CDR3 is TGTGCCAGCAGTGATAGGACAGGCCTTTTCGGTGAGCAGTTCTTC.

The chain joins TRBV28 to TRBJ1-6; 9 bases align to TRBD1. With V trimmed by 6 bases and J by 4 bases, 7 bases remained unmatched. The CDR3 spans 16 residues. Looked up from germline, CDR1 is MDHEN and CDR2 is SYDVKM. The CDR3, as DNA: TGTGCCAGCAGCAGACAGGGGGGTCTTTATAATTCACCCCTCCACTTT. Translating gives CASSRQGGLYNSPLHF.

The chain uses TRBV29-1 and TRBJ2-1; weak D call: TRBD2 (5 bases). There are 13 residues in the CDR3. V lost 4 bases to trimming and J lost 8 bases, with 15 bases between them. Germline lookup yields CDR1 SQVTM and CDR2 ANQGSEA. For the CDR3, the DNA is TGCAGCGTTGGGGAGCGCCCTTGGGATGAGCAGTTCTTC. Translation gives CSVGERPWDEQFF.

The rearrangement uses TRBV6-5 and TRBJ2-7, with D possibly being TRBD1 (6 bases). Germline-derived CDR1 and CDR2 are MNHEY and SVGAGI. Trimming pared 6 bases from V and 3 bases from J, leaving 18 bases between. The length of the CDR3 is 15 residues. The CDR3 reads CASSAISLRGYEQYV. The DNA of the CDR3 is TGTGCCAGCAGCGCTATCTCTCTCAGGGGCTACGAGCAGTACGTC.

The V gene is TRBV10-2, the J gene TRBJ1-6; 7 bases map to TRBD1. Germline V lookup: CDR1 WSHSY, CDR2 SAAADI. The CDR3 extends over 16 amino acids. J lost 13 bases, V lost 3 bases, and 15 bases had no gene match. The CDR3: CASSDSHGTALSPLHF. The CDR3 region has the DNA TGCGCCAGCAGTGACTCTCACGGGACAGCCTTGAGTCCCCTCCACTTT.

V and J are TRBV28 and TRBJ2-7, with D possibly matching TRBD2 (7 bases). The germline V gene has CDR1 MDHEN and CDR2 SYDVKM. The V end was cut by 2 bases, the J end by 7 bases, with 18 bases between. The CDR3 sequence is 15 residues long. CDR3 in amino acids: CASSLVGTGGQEQYF. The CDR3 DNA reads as TGTGCCAGCAGTTTAGTTGGGACGGGGGGCCAAGAGCAGTACTTC.

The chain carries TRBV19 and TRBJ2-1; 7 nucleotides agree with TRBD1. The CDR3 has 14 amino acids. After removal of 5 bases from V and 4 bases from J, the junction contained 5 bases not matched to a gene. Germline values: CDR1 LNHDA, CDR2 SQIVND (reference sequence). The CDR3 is CASSRGDSYNEQFF. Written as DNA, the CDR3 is TGTGCCAGTAGTCGTGGGGACAGTTACAATGAGCAGTTCTTC.

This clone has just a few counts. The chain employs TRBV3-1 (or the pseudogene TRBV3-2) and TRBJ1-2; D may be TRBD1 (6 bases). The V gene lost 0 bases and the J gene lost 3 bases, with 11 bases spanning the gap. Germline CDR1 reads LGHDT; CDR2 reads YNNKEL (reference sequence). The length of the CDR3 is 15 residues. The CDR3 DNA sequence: TGTGCCAGCAGCCAAGATAATGGACAGCACTATGGCTACACCTTC. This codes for CASSQDNGQHYGYTF.